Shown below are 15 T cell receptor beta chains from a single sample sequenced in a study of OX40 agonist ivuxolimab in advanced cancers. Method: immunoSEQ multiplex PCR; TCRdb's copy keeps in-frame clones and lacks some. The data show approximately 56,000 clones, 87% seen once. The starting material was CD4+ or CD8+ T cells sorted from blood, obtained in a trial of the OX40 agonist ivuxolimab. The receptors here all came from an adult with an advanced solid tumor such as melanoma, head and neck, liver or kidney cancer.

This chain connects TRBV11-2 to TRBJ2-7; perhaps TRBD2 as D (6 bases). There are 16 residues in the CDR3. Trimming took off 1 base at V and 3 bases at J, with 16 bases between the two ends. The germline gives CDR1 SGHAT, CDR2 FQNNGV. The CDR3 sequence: CASSLVSTGENYEQYF. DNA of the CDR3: TGTGCCAGCAGCTTAGTCTCCACGGGGGAGAACTACGAGCAGTACTTC.

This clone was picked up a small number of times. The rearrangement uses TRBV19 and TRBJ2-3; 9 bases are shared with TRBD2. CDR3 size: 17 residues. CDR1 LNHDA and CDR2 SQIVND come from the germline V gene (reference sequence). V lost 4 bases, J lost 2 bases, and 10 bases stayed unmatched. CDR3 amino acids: CASSRKSVAGATDTQYF. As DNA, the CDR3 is TGTGCCAGTAGTAGAAAAAGTGTAGCGGGAGCCACAGATACGCAGTATTTT.

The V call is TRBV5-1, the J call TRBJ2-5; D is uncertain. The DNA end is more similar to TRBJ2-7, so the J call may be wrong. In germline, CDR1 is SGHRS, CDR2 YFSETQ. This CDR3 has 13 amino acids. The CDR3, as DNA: TGCGCCAGCAGAGAGCCCCAGTCCTACGAGCAGTACTTC. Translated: CASREPQSYEQYF.

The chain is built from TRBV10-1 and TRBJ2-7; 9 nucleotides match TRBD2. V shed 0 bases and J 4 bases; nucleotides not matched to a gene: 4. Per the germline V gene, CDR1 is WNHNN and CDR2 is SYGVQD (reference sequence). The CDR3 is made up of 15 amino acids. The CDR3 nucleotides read TGCGCCAGCAGTGAGTCGGTAGCGGGAGCTTACGAGCAGTACTTC. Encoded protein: CASSESVAGAYEQYF.

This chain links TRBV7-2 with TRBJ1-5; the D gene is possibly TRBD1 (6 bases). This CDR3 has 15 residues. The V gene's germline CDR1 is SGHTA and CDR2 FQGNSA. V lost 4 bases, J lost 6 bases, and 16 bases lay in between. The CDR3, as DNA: TGTGCCAGCAGCTATGTGGCAGGGGAGATTCAGCCCCAGCATTTT. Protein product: CASSYVAGEIQPQHF.

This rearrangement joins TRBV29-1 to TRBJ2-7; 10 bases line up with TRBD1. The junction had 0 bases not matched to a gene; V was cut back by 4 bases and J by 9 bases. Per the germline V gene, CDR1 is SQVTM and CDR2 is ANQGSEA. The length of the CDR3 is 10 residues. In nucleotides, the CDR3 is TGCAGCGTTGGACAGGGGGCGCAGTACTTC. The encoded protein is CSVGQGAQYF.

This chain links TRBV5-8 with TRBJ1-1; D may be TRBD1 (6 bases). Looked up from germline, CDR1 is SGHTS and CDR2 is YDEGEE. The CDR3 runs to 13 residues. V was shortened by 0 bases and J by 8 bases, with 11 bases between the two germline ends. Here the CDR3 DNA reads TGTGCCAGCAGCTTGGCACGGACAGCCGAAGCTTTCTTT. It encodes CASSLARTAEAFF. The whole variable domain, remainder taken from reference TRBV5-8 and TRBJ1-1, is EAGVTQSPTHLIKTRGQQATLRCSPISGHTSVYWYQQALGLGLQFLLWYDEGEERNRGNFPPRFSGRQFPNYSSELNVNALELEDSALYLCASSLARTAEAFFGQGTRLTVV.

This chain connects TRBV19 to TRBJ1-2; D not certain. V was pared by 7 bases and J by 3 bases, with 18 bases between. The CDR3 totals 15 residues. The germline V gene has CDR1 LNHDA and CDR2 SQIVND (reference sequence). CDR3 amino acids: CASKDAGRVYYGYTF. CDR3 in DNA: TGTGCCAGTAAGGACGCAGGACGGGTCTACTATGGCTACACCTTC.

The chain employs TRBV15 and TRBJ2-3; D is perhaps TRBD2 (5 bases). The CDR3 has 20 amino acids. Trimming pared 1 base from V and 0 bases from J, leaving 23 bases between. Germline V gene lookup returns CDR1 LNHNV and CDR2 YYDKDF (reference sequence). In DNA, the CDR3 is TGTGCCACCAGCAGAGGGTATAGGGCGGGTACCTTCCCTAGCACAGATACGCAGTATTTT. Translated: CATSRGYRAGTFPSTDTQYF.

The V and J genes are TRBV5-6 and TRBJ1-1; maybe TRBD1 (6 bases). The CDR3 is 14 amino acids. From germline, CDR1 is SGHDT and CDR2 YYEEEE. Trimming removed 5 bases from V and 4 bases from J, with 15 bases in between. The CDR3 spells CASSYRALGTEAFF. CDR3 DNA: TGTGCCAGCAGTTACAGGGCTCTTGGCACTGAAGCTTTCTTT.

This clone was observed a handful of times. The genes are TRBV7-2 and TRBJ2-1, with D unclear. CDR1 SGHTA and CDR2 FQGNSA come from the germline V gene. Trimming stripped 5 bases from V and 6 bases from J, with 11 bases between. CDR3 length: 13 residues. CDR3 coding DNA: TGTGCCAGCAGCCGCCAGTCCCTCAATGAGCAGTTCTTC. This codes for CASSRQSLNEQFF.

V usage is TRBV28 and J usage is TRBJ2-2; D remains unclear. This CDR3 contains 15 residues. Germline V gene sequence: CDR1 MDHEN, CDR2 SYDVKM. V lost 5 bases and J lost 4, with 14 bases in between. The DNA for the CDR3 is TGTGCCAGCAGTCCACCCACCCTACGCACCGGGGAGCTGTTTTTT. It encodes CASSPPTLRTGELFF. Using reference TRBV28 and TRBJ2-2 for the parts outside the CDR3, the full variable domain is DVKVTQSSRYLVKRTGEKVFLECVQDMDHENMFWYRQDPGLGLRLIYFSYDVKMKEKGDIPEGYSVSREKKERFSLILESASTNQTSMYLCASSPPTLRTGELFFGEGSRLTVL.

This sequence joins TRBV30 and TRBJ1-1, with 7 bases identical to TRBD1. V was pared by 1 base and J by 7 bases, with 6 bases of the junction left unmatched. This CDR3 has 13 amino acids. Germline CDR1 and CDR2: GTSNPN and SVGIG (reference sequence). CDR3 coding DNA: TGTGCCTGGAGTGGGGGACAGCCTTTTGAAGCTTTCTTT. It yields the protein CAWSGGQPFEAFF. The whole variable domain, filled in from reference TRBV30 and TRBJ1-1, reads SQTIHQWPATLVQPVGSPLSLECTVEGTSNPNLYWYRQAAGRGLQLLFYSVGIGQISSEVPQNLSASRPQDRQFILSSKKLLLSDSGFYLCAWSGGQPFEAFFGQGTRLTVV.

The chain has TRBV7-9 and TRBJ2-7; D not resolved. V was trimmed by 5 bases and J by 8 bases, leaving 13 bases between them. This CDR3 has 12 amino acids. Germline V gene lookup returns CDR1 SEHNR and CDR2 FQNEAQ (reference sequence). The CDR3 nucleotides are TGTGCCAGCAGCCCAGATCTCATTCAGCAGTACTTC. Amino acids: CASSPDLIQQYF. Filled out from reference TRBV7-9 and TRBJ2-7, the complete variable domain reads DTGVSQNPRHKITKRGQNVTFRCDPISEHNRLYWYRQTLGQGPEFLTYFQNEAQLEKSRLLSDRFSAERPKGSFSTLEIQRTEQGDSAMYLCASSPDLIQQYFGPGTRLTVT.

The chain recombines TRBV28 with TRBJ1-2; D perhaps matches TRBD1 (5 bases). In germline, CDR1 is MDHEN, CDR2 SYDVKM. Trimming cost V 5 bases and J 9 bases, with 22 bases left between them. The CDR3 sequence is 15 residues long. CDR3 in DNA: TGTGCCAGCAGTCTACCCGGGGACGCTCGCTCGCGCTACACCTTC. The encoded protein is CASSLPGDARSRYTF.